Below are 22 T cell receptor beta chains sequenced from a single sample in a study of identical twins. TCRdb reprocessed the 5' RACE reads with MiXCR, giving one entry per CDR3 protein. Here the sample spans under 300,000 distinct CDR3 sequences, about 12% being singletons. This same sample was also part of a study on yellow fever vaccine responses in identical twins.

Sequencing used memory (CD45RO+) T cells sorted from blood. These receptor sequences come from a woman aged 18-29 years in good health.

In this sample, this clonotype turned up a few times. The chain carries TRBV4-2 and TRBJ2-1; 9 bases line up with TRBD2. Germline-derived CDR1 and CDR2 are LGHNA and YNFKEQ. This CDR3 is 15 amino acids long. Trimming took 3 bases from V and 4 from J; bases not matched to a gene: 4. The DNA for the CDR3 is TGTGCCAGCAGCCAGGGGGCGGGGGGGTACAATGAGCAGTTCTTC. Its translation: CASSQGAGGYNEQFF.

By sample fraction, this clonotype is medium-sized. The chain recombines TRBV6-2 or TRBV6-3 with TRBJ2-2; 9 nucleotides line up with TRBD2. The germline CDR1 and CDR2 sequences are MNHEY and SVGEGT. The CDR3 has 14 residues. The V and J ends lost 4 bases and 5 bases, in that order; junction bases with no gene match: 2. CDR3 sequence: CASSLAGETGELFF. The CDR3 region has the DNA TGTGCCAGCAGTTTAGCGGGAGAGACCGGGGAGCTGTTTTTT.

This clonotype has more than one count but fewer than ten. In nucleotides, the CDR3 is TGCAGTGCCCAAGGAATGGCGGGGACAGGGTACAATGAGCAGTTCTTC. It translates to CSAQGMAGTGYNEQFF. V and J are TRBV20-1 and TRBJ2-1; 9 positions agree with TRBD1. The junction had 13 bases not matched to a gene; V was cut back by 6 bases and J by 4 bases. Looked up from germline, CDR1 is DFQATT and CDR2 is SNEGSKA (reference sequence). The CDR3 spans 16 residues.

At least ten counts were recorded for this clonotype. Here the CDR3 DNA reads TGTGCCAGCAGTTCCCTGACAGGGGTGGGCTATGGCTACACCTTC. Amino acid sequence: CASSSLTGVGYGYTF. This sequence joins TRBV12-3 or TRBV12-4 and TRBJ1-2, with 8 positions matching TRBD1. The CDR3 has 15 amino acids. With 4 bases clipped from V and 4 bases from J, the junction kept 8 bases outside the gene matches.

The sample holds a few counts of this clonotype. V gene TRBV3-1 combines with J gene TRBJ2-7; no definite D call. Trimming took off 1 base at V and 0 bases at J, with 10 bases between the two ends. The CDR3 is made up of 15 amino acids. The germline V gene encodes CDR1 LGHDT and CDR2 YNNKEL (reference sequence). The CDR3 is CASSQVHTPSYEQYF. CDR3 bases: TGTGCCAGCAGCCAAGTACACACCCCCTCCTACGAGCAGTACTTC.

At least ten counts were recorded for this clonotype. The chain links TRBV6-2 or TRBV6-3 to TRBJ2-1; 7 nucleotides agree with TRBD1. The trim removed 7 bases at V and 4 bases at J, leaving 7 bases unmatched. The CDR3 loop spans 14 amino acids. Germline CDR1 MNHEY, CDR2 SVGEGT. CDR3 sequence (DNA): TGTGCCAGCAAGGGCCAGGGGGTTTACAATGAGCAGTTCTTC. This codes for CASKGQGVYNEQFF.

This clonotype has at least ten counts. In DNA, the CDR3 is TGTGCCAGCAGCTCCTTACCAGATACGCAGTATTTT. Amino acid sequence: CASSSLPDTQYF. This chain links TRBV7-2 with TRBJ2-3; D unresolved. The CDR3 covers 12 residues. Germline V gene lookup returns CDR1 SGHTA and CDR2 FQGNSA. The V end was cut by 4 bases, the J end by 4 bases, with 6 bases between.

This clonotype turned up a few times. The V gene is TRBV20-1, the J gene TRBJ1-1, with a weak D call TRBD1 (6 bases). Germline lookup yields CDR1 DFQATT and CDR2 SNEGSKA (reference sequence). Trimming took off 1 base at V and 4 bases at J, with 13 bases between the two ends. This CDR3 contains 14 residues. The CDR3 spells CSARVAGVSTEAFF. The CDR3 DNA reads TGCAGTGCTAGAGTAGCAGGGGTTAGCACTGAAGCTTTCTTT.

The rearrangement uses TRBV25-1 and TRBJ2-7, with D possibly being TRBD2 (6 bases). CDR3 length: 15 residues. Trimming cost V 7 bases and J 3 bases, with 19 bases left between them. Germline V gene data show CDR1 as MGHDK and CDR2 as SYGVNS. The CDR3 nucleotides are TGTGCCAGCATCGGGTCGGGGCGGGGCCACTACGAGCAGTACTTC. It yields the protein CASIGSGRGHYEQYF.

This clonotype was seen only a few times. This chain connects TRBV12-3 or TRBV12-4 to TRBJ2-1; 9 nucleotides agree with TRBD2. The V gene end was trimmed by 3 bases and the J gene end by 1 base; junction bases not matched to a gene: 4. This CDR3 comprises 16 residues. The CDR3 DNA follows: TGTGCCAGCAGTTTTGGGCGGGGGGGTTCCTACAATGAGCAGTTCTTC. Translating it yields CASSFGRGGSYNEQFF.

Here the CDR3 reads CSARDSGTDTQYF. The CDR3 nucleotides read TGCAGTGCTAGAGATTCTGGCACAGATACGCAGTATTTT. V usage is TRBV20-1 and J usage is TRBJ2-3; D is unresolved. V was shortened by 0 bases and J by 1 base, with 5 bases between the two germline ends. Germline CDR1 and CDR2: DFQATT and SNEGSKA (reference sequence). CDR3 size: 13 residues.

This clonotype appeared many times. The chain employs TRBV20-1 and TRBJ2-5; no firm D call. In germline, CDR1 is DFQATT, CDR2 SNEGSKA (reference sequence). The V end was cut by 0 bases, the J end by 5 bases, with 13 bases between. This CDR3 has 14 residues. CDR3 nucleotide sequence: TGCAGTGCTAGAGACACCGGGCTGCTCGAGACCCAGTACTTC. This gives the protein CSARDTGLLETQYF.

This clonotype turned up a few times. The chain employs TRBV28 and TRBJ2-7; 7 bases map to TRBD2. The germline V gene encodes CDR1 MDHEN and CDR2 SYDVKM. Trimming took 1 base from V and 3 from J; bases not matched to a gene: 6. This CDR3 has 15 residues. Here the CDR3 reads CASSLSSSGYYEQYF. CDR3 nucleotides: TGTGCCAGCAGTTTATCGTCTAGCGGCTACTACGAGCAGTACTTC.

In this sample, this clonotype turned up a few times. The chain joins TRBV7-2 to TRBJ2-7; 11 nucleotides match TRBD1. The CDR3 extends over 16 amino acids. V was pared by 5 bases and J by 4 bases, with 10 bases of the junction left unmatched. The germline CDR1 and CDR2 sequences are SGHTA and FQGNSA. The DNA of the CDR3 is TGTGCCAGCAGCCCCTTAGGACAGGGGGCGCCTTACGAGCAGTACTTC. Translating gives CASSPLGQGAPYEQYF.

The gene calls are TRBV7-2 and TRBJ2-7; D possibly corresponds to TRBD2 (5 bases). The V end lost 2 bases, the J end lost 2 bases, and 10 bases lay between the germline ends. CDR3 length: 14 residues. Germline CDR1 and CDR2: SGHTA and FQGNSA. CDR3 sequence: CASSLRVGTYEQYF. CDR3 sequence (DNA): TGTGCCAGCAGCTTAAGGGTCGGGACCTACGAGCAGTACTTC.

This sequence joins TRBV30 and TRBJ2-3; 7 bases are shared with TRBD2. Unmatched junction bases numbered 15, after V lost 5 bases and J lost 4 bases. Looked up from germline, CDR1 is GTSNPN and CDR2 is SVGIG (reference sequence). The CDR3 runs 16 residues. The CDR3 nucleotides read TGTGCCTGGGACCTGGGGGGAGGGAGGGCCTCAGATACGCAGTATTTT. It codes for CAWDLGGGRASDTQYF.

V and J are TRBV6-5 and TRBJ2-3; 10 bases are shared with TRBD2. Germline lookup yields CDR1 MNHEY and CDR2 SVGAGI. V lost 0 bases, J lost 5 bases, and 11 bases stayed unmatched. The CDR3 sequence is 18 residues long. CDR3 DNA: TGTGCCAGCAGTTACTCGATAAGCCCCATAGCGGGAGGAGATACGCAGTATTTT. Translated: CASSYSISPIAGGDTQYF.

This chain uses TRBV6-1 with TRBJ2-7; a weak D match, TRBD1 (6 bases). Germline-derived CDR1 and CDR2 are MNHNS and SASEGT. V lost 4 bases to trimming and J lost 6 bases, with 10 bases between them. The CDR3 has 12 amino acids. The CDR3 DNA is TGTGCCAGCAGTGTCTCCAGGGGCGAGCAGTACTTC. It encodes CASSVSRGEQYF.

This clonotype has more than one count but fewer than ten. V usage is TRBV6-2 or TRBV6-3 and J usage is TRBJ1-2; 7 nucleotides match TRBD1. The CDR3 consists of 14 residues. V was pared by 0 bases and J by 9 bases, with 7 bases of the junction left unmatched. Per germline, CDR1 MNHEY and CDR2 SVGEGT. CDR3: CASSYSTGSVSYTF. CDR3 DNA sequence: TGTGCCAGCAGTTACTCGACAGGGTCGGTGAGCTACACCTTC.

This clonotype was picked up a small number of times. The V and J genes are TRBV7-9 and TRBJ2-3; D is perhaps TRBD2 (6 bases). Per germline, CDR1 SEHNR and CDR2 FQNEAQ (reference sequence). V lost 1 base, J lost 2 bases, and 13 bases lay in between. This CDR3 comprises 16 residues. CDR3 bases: TGTGCCAGCAGCTTAGAGGACGGCGGGGCCACAGATACGCAGTATTTT. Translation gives CASSLEDGGATDTQYF.

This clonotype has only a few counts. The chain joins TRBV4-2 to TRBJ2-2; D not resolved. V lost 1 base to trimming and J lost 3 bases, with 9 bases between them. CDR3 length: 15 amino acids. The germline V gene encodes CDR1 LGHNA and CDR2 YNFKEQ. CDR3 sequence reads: CASSQVGGDTGELFF. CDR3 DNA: TGTGCCAGCAGCCAAGTAGGCGGCGACACCGGGGAGCTGTTTTTT.

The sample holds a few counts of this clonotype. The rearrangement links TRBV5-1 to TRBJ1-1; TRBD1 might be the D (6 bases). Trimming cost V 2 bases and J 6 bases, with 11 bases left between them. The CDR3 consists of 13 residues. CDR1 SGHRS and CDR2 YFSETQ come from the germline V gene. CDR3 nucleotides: TGCGCCAGCAGCTTTCCTGGGGGCGCTGAAGCTTTCTTT. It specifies CASSFPGGAEAFF.